A selection of T cell receptor delta chains follows, all from one sample in a study of gamma-delta T cells after stem cell transplantation. TCRdb re-called clones from the RT-PCR reads via CATT. This sample contains around 100 delta-chain clones. The sample consisted of gamma-delta T cells. The receptor source for this set is a human donor. It is not recorded whose cells these are; they may come from a transplant donor. The CDR3 runs from the conserved cysteine through the conserved F or W. The D gene is left open where the match is weak. Size tells how often a clone was seen (once, few, many) or the class of an expanded clone, and some rows leave it out.

V	J	size	D	DNA	CDR3
TRDV2	TRDJ1	.	TRDD3	TGTGCCTGTGACCCCGTTCGACCACTGGGGGAGCGTACCGATAAACTCATCTTT	CACDPVRPLGERTDKLIF
TRDV2	TRDJ1	.	TRDD3	TGTGCCTGTGACACTCTGGGGGATACCCGGTACACCGATAAACTCATCTTT	CACDTLGDTRYTDKLIF
TRDV1	TRDJ1	.	TRDD3	TGTGCTCTTGGGGAACTGGTCCCAAGGGGGGGATACACCGATAAACTCATCTTT	CALGELVPRGGYTDKLIF
TRDV2	TRDJ1	.	TRDD3	TGTGCCTGTGACACCCCAACCTGGGGGATACATGCGAACACCGATAAACTCATCTTT	CACDTPTWGIHANTDKLIF
TRDV2	TRDJ1	few	TRDD3	TGTGCCTGTGACGCCCTACTGGGGGACACCGATAAACTCATCTTT	CACDALLGDTDKLIF
TRDV2	TRDJ1	.	TRDD3	TGTGCCTGTGACGCACTGGGGGATAAGGGGTACACCGATAAACTCATCTTT	CACDALGDKGYTDKLIF
TRDV2	TRDJ1	.	.	TGTGCCTGTGACACCGTGGAGATACAGGCGGATAAACTCATCTTT	CACDTVEIQADKLIF
TRDV1	TRDJ1	.	TRDD3	TGTGCTCTTGGGTTCGGGACCGGGGGATACGCCATTTACACCGATAAACTCATCTTT	CALGFGTGGYAIYTDKLIF
TRDV2	TRDJ1	few	.	TGTGCCTGTGACACAGTCGGCCCAAAGCAAGCTCGTGGGGGCGACGATAAACTCATCTTT	CACDTVGPKQARGGDDKLIF
TRDV2	TRDJ1	hyperexpanded	TRDD3	TGTGCCTGTGACAAACTGGGGATACTCGCTCCCGATAAACTCATCTTT	CACDKLGILAPDKLIF
TRDV2	TRDJ1	few	TRDD3	TGTGCCTGTGACAAACTGGGGGATACGGCCGATAAACTCATCTTT	CACDKLGDTADKLIF
TRDV2	TRDJ1	few	TRDD3	TGTGCCTGTGACAACTGGGGGATCCGGGCCGATAAACTCATCTTT	CACDNWGIRADKLIF
TRDV2	TRDJ1	.	TRDD3	TGTGCCTGTGACCCTTTGGGGGATTCCGATAAACTCATCTTT	CACDPLGDSDKLIF
TRAV23/DV6	TRDJ1	few	.	TGTGCAGCTACCGATAAACTCATCTTT	CAATDKLIF
TRDV2	TRDJ1	.	TRDD3	TGTGCCTGTGACTTACTGGGGGATACGGGCCACACCGATAAACTCATCTTT	CACDLLGDTGHTDKLIF
TRDV2	TRDJ1	few	.	TGTGCCTGTGACACCTTGGGACATAACACCGATAAACTCATCTTT	CACDTLGHNTDKLIF
TRDV2	TRDJ1	few	.	TGTGCCTGTGACACTACCTTTGGGGACCCCCGATACACCGATAAACTCATCTTT	CACDTTFGDPRYTDKLIF
TRDV2	TRDJ1	few	.	TGTGCCTGTGACACCGTCGGTGAAGAGGATAAACTCATCTTT	CACDTVGEEDKLIF
TRDV2	TRDJ1	few	.	TGTGCCTGTGACACCTACTTCGGGAAAGGGTCCCGAGGTGGGGGTGCCGATAAACTCATCTTT	CACDTYFGKGSRGGGADKLIF
TRDV2	TRDJ1	few	.	TGTGCCTGTGACACGTTAGCGAGGGCCTCCGGGGGCCAAGGAGGTACCGATAAACTCATCTTT	CACDTLARASGGQGGTDKLIF
TRDV2	TRDJ1	few	TRDD3	TGTGCCTGTGGCCCTGGGGGCACTCCCGATAAACTCATCTTT	CACGPGGTPDKLIF
TRDV2	TRDJ1	.	TRDD3	TGTGCCTGTGACAACGTGGGGGATACGAACGATAAACTCATCTTT	CACDNVGDTNDKLIF
TRDV2	TRDJ2	.	.	TGTGCCTGTGACCCCCTAGGTGGCTTGACAGCACAACTCTTCTTT	CACDPLGGLTAQLFF
TRDV2	TRDJ1	.	TRDD3	TGTGCCTGTGACGGTTTACTGGGGGATACTACCGATAAACTCATCTTT	CACDGLLGDTTDKLIF
TRDV2	TRDJ1	few	TRDD3	TGTGCCTGTGACAGTTTGGGGGATATGAGTACCGATAAACTCATCTTT	CACDSLGDMSTDKLIF
TRDV3	TRDJ1	few	.	TGTGCCTTCTTAGGCCACGGGGGACCATACACCGATAAACTCATCTTT	CAFLGHGGPYTDKLIF
TRDV1	TRDJ2	.	TRDD2	TGTGCTCTTGGGGAAGGTTTGTCTGGTAGGATACTTCCTACCTACCCCGCTTTGACAGCACAACTCTTCTTT	CALGEGLSGRILPTYPALTAQLFF
TRDV2	TRDJ1	few	TRDD3	TGTGCCTGTGACACGCTTACTGGGGGATACCGGGACGATAAACTCATCTTT	CACDTLTGGYRDDKLIF
TRDV2	TRDJ2	.	TRDD3	TGTGCCTGTGACGACGTACTGGGGGGCCTGACAGCACAACTCTTCTTT	CACDDVLGGLTAQLFF
TRDV1	TRDJ1	few	.	TGTGCTCTTGGGGGCCACCTGAGCGGACTCATCTTT	CALGGHLSGLIF
TRDV2	TRDJ1	.	TRDD3	TGTGCCTGTGATCCCATTTTACTGGGGGCCAAACTCATCTTT	CACDPILLGAKLIF
TRDV2	TRDJ1	.	TRDD3	TGTGCCTGTGACCTTTTAAGATCTCGAGGACTGGGGGACCCGAAGAACACCGATAAACTCATCTTT	CACDLLRSRGLGDPKNTDKLIF